These T cell receptor beta chains were read from a single sample in a study of identical twins. TCRdb called the 5' RACE reads again in MiXCR, with one record for every CDR3 protein. The sample shows a few hundred thousand distinct CDR3 sequences, about 8.9% of them seen only once. These data also featured in a second study, about yellow fever vaccine responses in identical twins.

The sample comprised memory (CD45RO+) T cells sorted from blood. Receptors originate from a woman aged 18 to 35 in good health. The CDR3 runs from the conserved cysteine through the conserved F or W. A D gene is named only where the DNA matches it firmly. The size entry is marked missing in some rows and otherwise reads once, few, many or a size class.

TRBJ1-1,NA,NA,TRBV6-5,CASSYQPPDRNTEAFF,TGTGCCAGCAGTTACCAACCGCCGGACAGGAACACTGAAGCTTTCTTT
TRBJ1-3,many,NA,TRBV7-9,CASSAGVGNTIYF,TGTGCCAGCAGCGCAGGGGTCGGAAACACCATATATTTT
TRBJ1-4,NA,TRBD1,TRBV9,CASSVATGNEKLFF,TGTGCCAGCAGCGTAGCGACAGGGAATGAAAAACTGTTTTTT
TRBJ1-5,NA,NA,TRBV2,CASRQDSNQPQHF,TGTGCCAGCAGGCAGGATAGCAATCAGCCCCAGCATTTT
TRBJ1-5,many,TRBD1,TRBV16,CASSQSQGGNQPQHF,TGTGCCAGCAGCCAATCGCAGGGGGGGAATCAGCCCCAGCATTTT
TRBJ1-2,many,NA,TRBV5-1,CASSLGLSYGYTF,TGCGCCAGCAGCTTGGGACTTAGCTATGGCTACACCTTC
TRBJ2-5,NA,NA,TRBV6-1,CASSEVQWAETQYF,TGTGCCAGCAGTGAAGTCCAATGGGCGGAGACCCAGTACTTC
TRBJ2-2,many,TRBD1,TRBV12-3/TRBV12-4,CASRRDRGTAGELFF,TGTGCCAGCAGAAGGGACAGGGGTACGGCCGGGGAGCTGTTTTTT
TRBJ1-2,few,NA,TRBV28,CASRMTQFYGYTF,TGTGCCAGCAGAATGACACAATTCTATGGCTACACCTTC
TRBJ2-5,few,NA,TRBV3-1,CASSPYGQLPETQYF,TGTGCCAGCAGCCCCTACGGCCAGTTGCCGGAGACCCAGTACTTC
TRBJ2-5,many,NA,TRBV15,CATSRDSWQTQETQYF,TGTGCCACCAGCAGAGATTCGTGGCAAACACAAGAGACCCAGTACTTC
TRBJ2-6,NA,TRBD1,TRBV6-1,CASSEMGQGGANVLTF,TGTGCCAGCAGTGAAATGGGACAGGGGGGGGCCAACGTCCTGACTTTC
TRBJ1-5,NA,NA,TRBV6-1,CASRQGLGNQPQHF,TGTGCCAGCAGACAAGGCCTGGGGAATCAGCCCCAGCATTTT
TRBJ2-1,few,TRBD2,TRBV4-1,CASSQEASGRTVGNEQFF,TGCGCCAGCAGCCAAGAGGCTAGCGGGAGGACTGTTGGGAATGAGCAGTTCTTC
TRBJ2-5,NA,TRBD1,TRBV20-1,CSVGPTGGRETQYF,TGCAGTGTTGGACCGACAGGGGGCAGAGAGACCCAGTACTTC
TRBJ1-3,many,NA,TRBV25-1,CASSKQDSGNTIYF,TGTGCCAGCAGTAAACAAGACTCTGGAAACACCATATATTTT
TRBJ2-1,medium-sized,TRBD2,TRBV7-2,CASSLNGGRAQKFF,TGTGCCAGCAGCTTAAATGGCGGGAGGGCTCAGAAGTTCTTC
TRBJ1-4,NA,NA,TRBV7-2,CASSLGSQEKLFF,TGTGCCAGCAGCTTAGGGTCACAAGAAAAACTGTTTTTT
TRBJ2-5,many,TRBD1,TRBV5-1,CASSPQGQQETQYF,TGCGCCAGCAGCCCCCAGGGACAGCAAGAGACCCAGTACTTC
TRBJ1-2,NA,NA,TRBV4-2,CASSQDLEFHYGYTF,TGTGCCAGCAGCCAAGATCTGGAGTTTCACTATGGCTACACCTTC
TRBJ1-5,few,NA,TRBV18,CASSRSSGNNQPQHF,TGTGCCAGCTCTCGATCAAGCGGGAACAATCAGCCCCAGCATTTT
TRBJ2-1,NA,TRBD2,TRBV6-4,CASSPGTSANEQFF,TGTGCCAGCAGTCCCGGGACTAGCGCCAATGAGCAGTTCTTC
TRBJ2-2,NA,TRBD2,TRBV12-3/TRBV12-4,CAFCPGTSAAGGTGELFF,TGTGCCTTCTGTCCCGGGACTAGCGCGGCAGGTGGCACCGGGGAGCTGTTTTTT
TRBJ1-2,NA,NA,TRBV10-3,CAIRTLTGTSYGYTF,TGTGCCATCAGGACCCTCACCGGGACATCGTATGGCTACACCTTC
TRBJ2-2,many,NA,TRBV5-6,CASSSGGPKTGELFF,TGTGCCAGCAGCTCCGGGGGCCCGAAGACCGGGGAGCTGTTTTTT
TRBJ2-1,few,NA,TRBV29-1,CSVPPSITYNEQFF,TGCAGCGTACCACCTAGTATCACCTACAATGAGCAGTTCTTC
TRBJ2-1,NA,TRBD2,TRBV15,CATSRDPGGEQFF,TGTGCCACCAGCAGGGACCCCGGGGGGGAGCAGTTCTTC
TRBJ2-3,few,NA,TRBV19,CASSTPRIDTQYF,TGTGCCAGTAGTACCCCCCGGATAGATACGCAGTATTTT
TRBJ1-1,many,NA,TRBV4-1,CASSKVGGGMNTEAFF,TGCGCCAGCAGCAAAGTGGGTGGGGGAATGAACACTGAAGCTTTCTTT
TRBJ2-3,few,TRBD1,TRBV18,CASSPFDRVVTDTQYF,TGTGCCAGCTCACCTTTCGACAGGGTGGTCACAGATACGCAGTATTTT
TRBJ1-2,many,TRBD1,TRBV12-3/TRBV12-4,CASRLGQGAGYGYTF,TGTGCCAGCAGATTGGGACAGGGGGCAGGCTATGGCTACACCTTC
TRBJ1-2,many,NA,TRBV29-1,CSEVRGAMGYTF,TGCAGCGAAGTCCGGGGGGCCATGGGCTACACCTTC
TRBJ2-3,NA,NA,TRBV19,CATSSDRGDTQYF,TGTGCCACCTCTAGCGACCGCGGAGATACGCAGTATTTT
TRBJ2-2,NA,NA,TRBV6-1,CASSEGDPPLELFF,TGTGCCAGCAGTGAAGGGGACCCCCCATTAGAGCTGTTTTTT
TRBJ1-1,many,NA,TRBV29-1,CSGSQGRNTEAFF,TGCAGCGGCTCCCAGGGTAGGAACACTGAAGCTTTCTTT
TRBJ2-5,NA,TRBD2,TRBV29-1,CSVGLAASETQYF,TGCAGCGTGGGACTAGCGGCGTCGGAGACCCAGTACTTC
TRBJ2-5,few,TRBD2,TRBV11-2,CASSLVPSISGSYQETQYF,TGTGCCAGCAGCTTAGTCCCCTCAATTAGCGGGTCGTACCAAGAGACCCAGTACTTC
TRBJ2-1,NA,TRBD2,TRBV6-4,CASSLAGGESNEQFF,TGTGCCAGCAGTTTAGCGGGAGGCGAAAGCAATGAGCAGTTCTTC
TRBJ2-3,many,TRBD2,TRBV10-3,CAISGLAGSQSTDTQYF,TGTGCCATCAGTGGACTAGCGGGGAGCCAAAGCACAGATACGCAGTATTTT
TRBJ2-3,NA,NA,TRBV5-4,CASSPPWPAGDTQYF,TGTGCCAGCAGCCCCCCGTGGCCGGCGGGAGATACGCAGTATTTT